This T cell receptor beta chain appears in the sequencing data of a study of T cells in Graves' hyperthyroidism and ophthalmopathy. J lost 1 base, V lost 8 bases, and 7 bases had no gene match. The CDR3 totals 15 residues. Germline V gene sequence: CDR1 SEHNR, CDR2 FQNEAQ (reference sequence). Regions amplified from RNA transcripts were the TCR beta CDR3 regions. During a first-round RT-PCR of the TCR CDR3, the HTBI primer set was used. TCRdb passed the multiplex PCR reads through MiXCR, listing each CDR3 protein once. The table shows approximately 320,000 distinct CDR3 sequences, with 16% occurring only once. This clonotype appeared a single time. Newly diagnosed hyperthyroidism, duration under 2 months, in patients aged 18 to 65. Exclusion of patients followed from uncontrolled infection, other autoimmune disease, pregnancy or lactation.

This chain links TRBV7-9 with TRBJ2-3, with 9 bases identical to TRBD2. Sequencing was done on a sample of blood. The receptor comes from a man aged 25-40 years with Graves' hyperthyroidism. The CDR3 loop reads CASELRLAGTDTQYF. In DNA, the CDR3 is TGTGCCAGCGAACTCAGACTAGCGGGCACAGATACGCAGTATTTT. Variable domain in full (rest from reference TRBV7-9 and TRBJ2-3): DTGVSQNPRHKITKRGQNVTFRCDPISEHNRLYWYRQTLGQGPEFLTYFQNEAQLEKSRLLSDRFSAERPKGSFSTLEIQRTEQGDSAMYLCASELRLAGTDTQYFGPGTRLTVL.